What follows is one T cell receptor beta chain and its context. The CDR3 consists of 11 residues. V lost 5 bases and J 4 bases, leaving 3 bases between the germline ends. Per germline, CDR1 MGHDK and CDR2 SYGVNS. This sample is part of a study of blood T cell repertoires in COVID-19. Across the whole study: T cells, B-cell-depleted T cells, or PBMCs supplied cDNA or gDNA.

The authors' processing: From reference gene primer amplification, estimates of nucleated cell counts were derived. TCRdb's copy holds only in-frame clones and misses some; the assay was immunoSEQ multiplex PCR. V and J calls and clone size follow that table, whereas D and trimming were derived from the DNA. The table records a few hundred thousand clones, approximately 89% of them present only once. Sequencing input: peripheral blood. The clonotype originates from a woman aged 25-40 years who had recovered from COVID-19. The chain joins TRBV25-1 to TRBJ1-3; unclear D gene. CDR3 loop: CASSPGNTIYF. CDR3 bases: TGTGCCAGCAGTCCGGGAAACACCATATATTTT.